This paragraph covers one TCR beta chain sequence. Its specificity is not known. These data originate in a study of T cell responses to AZD1222 COVID-19 vaccine. Findings and caveats of the study: In the spike-specific TCR repertoire, nearly half reportedly target unmutated variant regions. CD4 TCRs linked to vaccination spanned spike, dominating at 160-218 and 743-854. At study baseline, merely several AZD1222 recipients were seropositive.

The method was immunoSEQ multiplex PCR; TCRdb's version includes in-frame clones alone and lacks a portion of them. Here the sample spans 100,000 to 150,000 clones, 88% being singletons. Trimming took 0 bases from V and 3 from J, leaving 11 bases between them. The germline V gene encodes CDR1 SGHAT and CDR2 FQNNGV. The CDR3 has 15 amino acids. Specimen: peripheral blood, collected on day 0 of AZD1222 vaccination. The chain combines TRBV11-2 with TRBJ1-2, with D unclear. This clonotype was obtained from an adult in good health. CDR3 sequence: CASSLDQVSYYGYTF. The CDR3 nucleotides are TGTGCCAGCAGCTTAGATCAAGTATCTTACTATGGCTACACCTTC.